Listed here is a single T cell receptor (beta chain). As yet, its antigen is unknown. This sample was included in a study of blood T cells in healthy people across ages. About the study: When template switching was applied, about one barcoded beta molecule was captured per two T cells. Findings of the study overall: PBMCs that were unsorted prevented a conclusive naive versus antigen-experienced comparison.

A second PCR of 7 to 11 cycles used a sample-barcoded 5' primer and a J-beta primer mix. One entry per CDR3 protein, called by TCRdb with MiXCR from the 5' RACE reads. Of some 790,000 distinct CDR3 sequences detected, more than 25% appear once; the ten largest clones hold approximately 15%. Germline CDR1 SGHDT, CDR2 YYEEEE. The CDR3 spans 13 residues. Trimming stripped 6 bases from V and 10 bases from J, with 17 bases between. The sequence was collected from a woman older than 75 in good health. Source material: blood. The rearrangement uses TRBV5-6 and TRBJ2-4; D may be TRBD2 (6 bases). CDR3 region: CASMRRDGGIQYF. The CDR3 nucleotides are TGTGCCAGCATGCGCCGGGACGGAGGGATTCAGTACTTC.